The 15 T cell receptor beta chains below were found in one sample sequenced in a study of blood T cell repertoires in COVID-19 (TCRdb year 2020). Library construction relied on the immunoSEQ multiplex PCR assay. The source is immuneACCESS, and TCRdb retained only in-frame sequences with V and J called. Part of the clones is not carried over; for the studies checked, unresolved V genes explain less than half of this, and the remainder is unexplained. Present in this sample are 70,000 or so clones, roughly 84% of which were seen just once. The ten biggest clones cover about 6.5% of the sample. The sequencing sample was made of peripheral blood. The receptors here all came from a woman in her sixties or seventies with acute or convalescent COVID-19.

This sequence joins TRBV5-1 and TRBJ2-2, with TRBD1 matching 10 bases. This CDR3 spans 16 amino acids. Trimming at V came to 4 bases and at J to 7 bases, leaving 10 bases not matched to a gene. Germline-derived CDR1 and CDR2 are SGHRS and YFSETQ. The CDR3 loop reads CASSLAPTGGLGELFF. The DNA of the CDR3 is TGCGCCAGCAGCCTGGCCCCGACAGGGGGCCTCGGGGAGCTGTTTTTT.

The J gene is TRBJ2-5, the V gene TRBV7-3, with D possibly TRBD1 on 5 matching bases. The CDR3 is 15 residues long. The V and J ends lost 1 base and 1 base respectively, with 10 bases between them. CDR1 and CDR2 (germline): SGHTA, FQGTGA. The chain's CDR3 is CASSLRMGPQETQYF. The CDR3 nucleotides are TGTGCCAGCAGCTTAAGAATGGGGCCCCAAGAGACCCAGTACTTC.

This clone has only one observation. The rearrangement uses TRBV19 and TRBJ1-2, with 7 bases identical to TRBD1. Germline V gene data show CDR1 as LNHDA and CDR2 as SQIVND (reference sequence). CDR3 length: 12 residues. V was clipped by 4 bases and J by 8 bases; unmatched bases: 4. The DNA of the CDR3 is TGTGCCAGTAGTACACAGGGGAGCGGCTACACCTTC. Residues: CASSTQGSGYTF.

The genes are TRBV25-1 and TRBJ1-1; D uncertain. Per the germline V gene, CDR1 is MGHDK and CDR2 is SYGVNS. Trimming took 8 bases from V and 4 from J, leaving 14 bases between them. The CDR3 extends over 13 amino acids. The CDR3 DNA is TGTGCCAGCGAGGAGGTCGTGGGCACTGAAGCTTTCTTT. It translates to CASEEVVGTEAFF.

The chain employs TRBV20-1 and TRBJ2-1; D not certain. Germline CDR1 and CDR2: DFQATT and SNEGSKA (reference sequence). The CDR3 has 14 amino acids. V was trimmed by 3 bases and J by 7 bases, leaving 16 bases between them. The CDR3 nucleotides are TGCAGTGCTAGTAAGTGGCAGGTCAGGAATGAGCAGTTCTTC. Translating gives CSASKWQVRNEQFF.

The chain employs TRBV27 and TRBJ2-3; D ambiguous. The CDR3 contains 14 residues. The germline gives CDR1 MNHEY, CDR2 SMNVEV (reference sequence). V was pared by 5 bases and J by 0 bases, with 9 bases between. The CDR3 nucleotides read TGTGCCAGCAGTGTTACTTCTAGCACAGATACGCAGTATTTT. Its protein is CASSVTSSTDTQYF.

V usage is TRBV6-5 and J usage is TRBJ1-1; maybe TRBD1 (6 bases). With 6 bases removed from V and 4 bases from J, the gap between germline ends came to 9 bases. The V gene's germline CDR1 is MNHEY and CDR2 SVGAGI. This CDR3 has 12 residues. The CDR3 region has the DNA TGTGCCAGCAGCCAGGGGTTCACTGAAGCTTTCTTT. Translation gives CASSQGFTEAFF.

In this sample, this clone turned up once. In nucleotides, the CDR3 is TGTGCCGCGACAGGGGAACCCGACACTGAAGCTTTCTTT. Residues: CAATGEPDTEAFF. The V call is TRBV10-3, the J call TRBJ1-1, with TRBD1 matching 8 bases. This CDR3 contains 13 residues. Germline V gene sequence: CDR1 ENHRY, CDR2 SYGVKD. Trimming at V came to 11 bases and at J to 3 bases, leaving 8 bases not matched to a gene.

This chain links TRBV6-5 with TRBJ2-5; 7 positions match TRBD1. CDR1 is MNHEY and CDR2 is SVGAGI in the germline V gene. This CDR3 contains 13 residues. Trimming cost V 4 bases and J 4 bases; bases outside gene matches: 3. In DNA, the CDR3 is TGTGCCAGCAGTTGGACAGGCCGAGAGACCCAGTACTTC. Its translation is CASSWTGRETQYF.

The chain employs TRBV2 and TRBJ2-3, with D perhaps TRBD2 (6 bases). The CDR3 totals 14 residues. Deletions cut 4 bases from V and 1 base from J, with 9 bases between. From germline, CDR1 is SNHLY and CDR2 FYNNEI. CDR3 residues: CASSVSGGTDTQYF. DNA for the CDR3: TGTGCCAGCAGTGTTTCGGGGGGCACAGATACGCAGTATTTT. Full variable domain (outside the CDR3, taken from reference TRBV2 and TRBJ2-3): EPEVTQTPSHQVTQMGQEVILRCVPISNHLYFYWYRQILGQKVEFLVSFYNNEISEKSEIFDDQFSVERPDGSNFTLKIRSTKLEDSAMYFCASSVSGGTDTQYFGPGTRLTVL.

This sequence joins TRBV20-1 and TRBJ2-2; no definite D call. The CDR3 has 12 residues. Germline values: CDR1 DFQATT, CDR2 SNEGSKA (reference sequence). V shed 3 bases and J shed 2 bases, with 4 bases lying between them. CDR3 nucleotide sequence: TGCAGTGCTAGTCCAAACACCGGGGAGCTGTTTTTT. Encoded protein: CSASPNTGELFF.

The chain recombines TRBV19 with TRBJ1-5, with D perhaps matching TRBD1 (5 bases). CDR3 length: 15 residues. CDR1 LNHDA and CDR2 SQIVND come from the germline V gene (reference sequence). The V and J ends lost 4 bases and 4 bases respectively, with 14 bases between them. CDR3 region: CASSKKHGGNQPQHF. CDR3 DNA sequence: TGTGCCAGTAGTAAGAAGCACGGGGGGAATCAGCCCCAGCATTTT.

The rearrangement links TRBV27 to TRBJ1-6; no clear D gene. V lost 2 bases and J lost 7, with 12 bases in between. The CDR3 is 15 residues long. Germline values: CDR1 MNHEY, CDR2 SMNVEV (reference sequence). CDR3 residues: CASSLGRQRNSPLHF. Here the CDR3 DNA reads TGTGCCAGCAGTTTAGGGCGTCAAAGAAATTCACCCCTCCACTTT.

The rearrangement joins TRBV6-5 to TRBJ2-1, with TRBD2 identical over 9 bases. CDR1 is MNHEY and CDR2 is SVGAGI in the germline V gene. Germline trimming cut 7 bases from V and 6 bases from J; bases unmatched to any gene: 4. This CDR3 contains 13 residues. CDR3 amino acids: CASTLAGANEQFF. Written as DNA, the CDR3 is TGTGCCAGCACTTTAGCGGGGGCCAATGAGCAGTTCTTC.

The chain is built from TRBV6-5 and TRBJ1-2; 7 positions agree with TRBD1. Trimming at V came to 6 bases and at J to 7 bases, leaving 11 bases not matched to a gene. CDR3 length: 14 residues. Germline V lookup: CDR1 MNHEY, CDR2 SVGAGI. CDR3 amino acids: CASRARGVWSGYTF. CDR3 DNA sequence: TGTGCCAGCAGGGCCAGGGGGGTCTGGAGTGGCTACACCTTC.